Presented here are 23 T cell receptor beta chains from one specimen sequenced in a study of T cells in Graves' hyperthyroidism and ophthalmopathy. TCR beta CDR3 sequences were amplified from RNA transcripts. In the first-round RT-PCR of the TCR CDR3, the HTBI primer set was used. TCRdb fed the multiplex PCR reads into MiXCR, producing one record per CDR3 protein. This sample has about 260,000 distinct CDR3 sequences, with around a quarter found just once. Material: blood. Source of these receptors: a man aged 35 to 55 with Graves' hyperthyroidism that later progressed to Graves' ophthalmopathy.

Worth noting for this clonotype: One end of the junction varies from germline; a read error may be responsible. V gene TRBV7-2 combines with J gene TRBJ1-2; weak D call: TRBD1 (5 bases). CDR1 is SGHTA, CDR2 FQGNSA, per germline. The CDR3 totals 20 residues. CDR3 region: CACRNPPRNRSMSYGYGYTF. The DNA of the CDR3 is TGTGCCTGCAGAAATCCTCCACGAAACAGGTCCATGAGCTACGGGTATGGCTACACCTTC.

There are many counts of this clonotype. The chain recombines TRBV6-4 with TRBJ1-6, with 11 bases fitting TRBD1. V lost 8 bases and J lost 6; bases outside the gene matches: 9. The CDR3 length is 16 residues. The germline gives CDR1 MRHNA, CDR2 SNTAGT. In DNA form, the CDR3 reads TGTGCCAGCTCCTGGACAGGGGGCTTCCGTAATTCACCCCTCCACTTT. Encoded protein: CASSWTGGFRNSPLHF.

The sample holds many counts of this clonotype. The chain joins TRBV5-1 to TRBJ2-5, with a tentative D call TRBD2 (6 bases). Germline V gives CDR1 SGHRS, CDR2 YFSETQ. CDR3 length: 13 residues. V was cut by 4 bases and J by 3 bases, with 10 bases left in between. The CDR3 bases are TGCGCCAGCAGCCCCGGACTAAAAGAGACCCAGTACTTC. Translating gives CASSPGLKETQYF.

This clonotype appeared many times. V usage is TRBV20-1 and J usage is TRBJ2-7; tentative D call: TRBD2 (6 bases). There are 13 residues in the CDR3. CDR1 is DFQATT, CDR2 SNEGSKA, per germline (reference sequence). Trimming took off 3 bases at V and 3 bases at J, with 12 bases between the two ends. The CDR3 sequence is CSARRGLSYEQYF. The DNA of the CDR3 is TGCAGTGCTAGGAGGGGACTGAGCTACGAGCAGTACTTC.

This clonotype appeared a few times. This chain joins TRBV12-3 or TRBV12-4 and TRBJ1-2; D may be TRBD1 (5 bases). The CDR3 is made up of 14 amino acids. The ends were cut back, 10 bases at V and 0 bases at J, with 15 bases in the middle. CDR3 sequence: CATDGAPSNYGYTF. For the CDR3, the DNA is TGTGCCACCGACGGGGCCCCCTCTAACTATGGCTACACCTTC.

This clonotype was counted many times. The V and J genes are TRBV7-2 and TRBJ2-7; 7 bases line up with TRBD1. With V trimmed by 3 bases and J by 0 bases, 2 bases remained unmatched. Per the germline V gene, CDR1 is SGHTA and CDR2 is FQGNSA. This CDR3 contains 14 residues. The CDR3 DNA sequence: TGTGCCAGCAGCTTGGGACAGCCCTCCTACGAGCAGTACTTC. Translating it yields CASSLGQPSYEQYF.

This clonotype has a count of ten or more. The chain links TRBV27 to TRBJ2-2; D remains unclear. The length of the CDR3 is 15 residues. CDR1 and CDR2 (germline): MNHEY, SMNVEV (reference sequence). The V end was cut by 0 bases, the J end by 5 bases, with 10 bases between. The CDR3 reads CASSLSQSWTGELFF. The DNA for the CDR3 is TGTGCCAGCAGTTTATCGCAGAGCTGGACCGGGGAGCTGTTTTTT.

This clonotype was counted at least ten times. J is TRBJ2-5 and V is TRBV12-3 or TRBV12-4; 13 bases align to TRBD2. CDR3 length: 15 residues. With V trimmed by 6 bases and J by 3 bases, 4 bases remained unmatched. CDR3 nucleotides: TGTGCCAGCAGCCCTACTAGCGGGGGGGAAGAGACCCAGTACTTC. Amino acid sequence: CASSPTSGGEETQYF.

As DNA, the CDR3 is TGTGCCAGCAGTTTATCGCAGGGCCAGGACACCGGGGAGCTGTTTTTT. This sequence encodes CASSLSQGQDTGELFF. The rearrangement uses TRBV28 and TRBJ2-2; D may be TRBD1 (5 bases). The ends were cut back, 1 base at V and 3 bases at J, with 12 bases in the middle. CDR3 size: 16 residues. The germline V gene has CDR1 MDHEN and CDR2 SYDVKM.

This clonotype was recorded many times. A read error may be the cause here, since a much bigger clone is one base away. The chain has TRBV2 and TRBJ1-3; tentative D call: TRBD1 (6 bases). This CDR3 spans 14 amino acids. From germline, CDR1 is SNHLY and CDR2 FYNNEI. Deletions cut 10 bases from V and 3 bases from J, with 16 bases between. The CDR3 DNA reads TGTGCCAACAATCCTCAGGGGATTGGAAACACCATATATTTT. It yields the protein CANNPQGIGNTIYF.

This clonotype was observed many times. The chain employs TRBV30 and TRBJ2-2, with unresolved D. V was cut by 4 bases and J by 6 bases, with 6 bases left in between. Germline CDR1 and CDR2: GTSNPN and SVGIG (reference sequence). This CDR3 contains 11 residues. The CDR3 region has the DNA TGTGCCTGGAAGAGACCCGGGGAGCTGTTTTTT. Translated: CAWKRPGELFF. Drawing the rest from reference TRBV30 and TRBJ2-2, the complete variable domain is SQTIHQWPATLVQPVGSPLSLECTVEGTSNPNLYWYRQAAGRGLQLLFYSVGIGQISSEVPQNLSASRPQDRQFILSSKKLLLSDSGFYLCAWKRPGELFFGEGSRLTVL.

This clonotype was seen at least ten times. The J gene is TRBJ2-7, the V gene TRBV4-1, with D unclear. The V gene lost 2 bases and the J gene lost 2 bases, with 10 bases spanning the gap. The germline CDR1 and CDR2 sequences are MGHRA and YSYEKL. The CDR3 has 14 amino acids. DNA for the CDR3: TGCGCCAGCAGCCAAAGCGCCGGACCCTACGAGCAGTACTTC. Its translation: CASSQSAGPYEQYF.

This clonotype was seen a single time. The rearrangement links TRBV6-1 to TRBJ1-3; D perhaps matches TRBD1 (5 bases). Germline CDR1 reads MNHNS; CDR2 reads SASEGT. The CDR3 has 18 amino acids. Trimming stripped 6 bases from V and 0 bases from J, with 21 bases between. The CDR3 is CASRKDNRQFNSGNTIYF. The CDR3 DNA reads as TGTGCCAGCAGGAAGGACAATCGGCAGTTCAACTCTGGAAACACCATATATTTT.

This chain joins TRBV12-3 or TRBV12-4 and TRBJ1-1, with TRBD1 identical over 9 bases. V lost 8 bases, J lost 11 bases, and 15 bases stayed unmatched. The CDR3 contains 14 residues. CDR3 protein: CASGNYRGHLDAFF. CDR3 sequence (DNA): TGTGCCAGCGGAAACTACAGGGGGCACTTGGACGCTTTCTTT.

This chain joins TRBV20-1 and TRBJ2-2; 13 nucleotides agree with TRBD2. The length of the CDR3 is 15 residues. CDR1 and CDR2 (germline): DFQATT, SNEGSKA (reference sequence). After removal of 1 base from V and 8 bases from J, the junction contained 4 bases not matched to a gene. The CDR3 DNA follows: TGCAGTGCTAGAGGGACTAGCGGGAGAAAGGGGGAGCTGTTTTTT. It translates to CSARGTSGRKGELFF.

There are many counts of this clonotype. The gene calls are TRBV20-1 and TRBJ2-7; D remains unclear. The CDR3 totals 14 residues. Per the germline V gene, CDR1 is DFQATT and CDR2 is SNEGSKA (reference sequence). Trimming took off 3 bases at V and 1 base at J, with 13 bases between the two ends. The CDR3 reads CSARPSPLSYEQYF. The CDR3 nucleotides read TGCAGTGCTAGGCCCAGCCCGTTATCCTACGAGCAGTACTTC.

Ten or more counts support this clonotype. The chain links TRBV6-1 to TRBJ2-1, with TRBD1 matching 10 bases. The CDR3 length is 17 residues. Trimming took 2 bases from V and 3 from J; bases not matched to a gene: 7. In germline, CDR1 is MNHNS, CDR2 SASEGT. The CDR3 reads CASSERVWTGGYNEQFF. The CDR3 DNA sequence: TGTGCCAGCAGTGAAAGGGTATGGACAGGGGGCTACAATGAGCAGTTCTTC.

Many counts were recorded for this clonotype. This chain joins TRBV12-3 or TRBV12-4 and TRBJ1-5; D is possibly TRBD1 (5 bases). Between the trimmed V and J ends, which lost 6 bases and 7 bases, there was a span of 19 bases. CDR3 length: 15 amino acids. CDR3 loop: CASRLGGQGGQPQHF. For the CDR3, the DNA is TGTGCCAGCAGACTGGGCGGGCAGGGAGGGCAGCCCCAGCATTTT.

This clonotype came up many times. The V call is TRBV18, the J call TRBJ2-7; possible D gene TRBD1, 6 bases. CDR1 KGHSH and CDR2 LQKENI come from the germline V gene. V was shortened by 3 bases and J by 5 bases, with 14 bases between the two germline ends. The CDR3 has 14 amino acids. The CDR3 DNA reads TGTGCCAGCTCACCCGGGACACAGGTCCACGAGCAGTACTTC. Translating it yields CASSPGTQVHEQYF.

The chain uses TRBV7-9 and TRBJ1-1; D call uncertain. This CDR3 spans 12 amino acids. Per the germline V gene, CDR1 is SEHNR and CDR2 is FQNEAQ (reference sequence). The V end was cut by 5 bases, the J end by 7 bases, with 11 bases between. CDR3 nucleotide sequence: TGTGCCAGCAGCGTTACCGTTCTTGAAGCTTTCTTT. Amino acid sequence: CASSVTVLEAFF.

This clonotype came up many times. V gene TRBV20-1 combines with J gene TRBJ2-7; no firm D call. Per germline, CDR1 DFQATT and CDR2 SNEGSKA (reference sequence). Trimming removed 0 bases at V and 5 bases at J, with 5 bases between. The CDR3 extends over 11 amino acids. In DNA, the CDR3 is TGCAGTGCTAGAGATGCGAACGAGCAGTACTTC. Protein: CSARDANEQYF.

This clonotype was observed at least ten times. This chain connects TRBV12-3 or TRBV12-4 to TRBJ2-4; no reliable D call. The CDR3 has 15 amino acids. The V and J ends lost 2 bases and 1 base respectively, with 9 bases between them. CDR3 bases: TGTGCCAGCAGTTTATTTCTCCCGGCCAAAAACATTCAGTACTTC. Translated: CASSLFLPAKNIQYF.

The rearrangement uses TRBV11-2 and TRBJ1-2; a weak D match, TRBD1 (5 bases). V was trimmed by 1 base and J by 6 bases, leaving 12 bases between them. Per germline, CDR1 SGHAT and CDR2 FQNNGV. The CDR3 runs 14 residues. The CDR3 coding sequence is TGTGCCAGCAGCTTAGTAGGGGCGGGGGATGGCTACACCTTC. Residues: CASSLVGAGDGYTF.